The T cell receptor beta chain under discussion was sequenced for a study of CD8+ T cells in alopecia areata (dated by TCRdb to the late 2010s). Regarding the study in general: Treated patients were enrolled in an open-label pilot trial of oral tofacitinib at 5 to 10 mg twice daily for moderate-to-severe alopecia areata. Patients received tofacitinib for 6 to 18 months and were then followed off drug for 6 months to check for delayed response and recurrence. The SALT score, which quantifies the percentage of affected scalp surface area, was used to measure disease severity in treated patients. To study T cell clonal expansion in alopecia areata, the researchers applied high-throughput TCRbeta sequencing to both the C3H/HeJ mouse model and human patients. Human TCRbeta sequencing covered scalp tissue and sorted CD4+ and CD8+ peripheral blood T cells from patchy and totalis/universalis alopecia areata patients and healthy controls. Tofacitinib-treated patients had biopsies at baseline and at 4 and 24 weeks of treatment, with a later scalp biopsy in several patients. Scalp clonality was compared among normal scalp (n=4), patchy alopecia areata scalp (n=8), and alopecia totalis/universalis scalp (n=8). RNA was extracted with the PAXgene miRNA kit for fixed scalp, the miRNeasy kit for PBMCs, and the RNeasy kit for mouse skin. TCRbeta CDR3 regions were amplified by immunoSEQ multiplex PCR using 35 Vbeta forward and 13 Jbeta reverse primers. Results the study describes overall, beyond this receptor: Scalp clonality and the number of expanded CD8+ clones among the top 100 scalp clones were significantly decreased by tofacitinib. Unlike mouse skin, which is dominated by gammadelta T cells, normal human skin has resident alphabeta T cells that are also sequenced, and this complicates analysis of the scalp TCR repertoire. Shared TCR sequences between patients were less evident than in mice, which may be partly attributable to HLA diversity in the patient population. Because the treated cohort was small and included a single nonresponder, larger studies are needed to assess links between baseline CD8+ expansion and response. During tofacitinib treatment, many expanded lesional clones remained in scalp and blood, and this persistence may partly explain relapse after treatment is stopped. Higher clonality and more expanded CD8+ clones were observed in lesional scalp than in normal scalp, particularly in alopecia totalis/universalis, a finding suggestive of antigenic drive.

The method behind the library was the immunoSEQ multiplex PCR assay. RNA was extracted from all samples and reverse transcribed into cDNA as template for TCR sequencing. First-strand cDNA was synthesized with SuperScript III using a 2:1 mix of oligo-dT and random hexamers. A synthetic immune receptor repertoire was used to measure amplification bias, and any remaining bias was corrected computationally. As for the original processing: Raw reads were preprocessed for error removal, and CDR3 was defined according to IMGT conventions as running from the conserved cysteine to phenylalanine. Clonality was calculated as 1 minus Shannon entropy normalized by log2 of the number of productive unique TCRs. CD4 or CD8 identity of scalp clones was inferred by cross-referencing scalp TCRbeta sequences with sorted blood CD4 and CD8 repertoires. In its TCRdb copy, this immuneACCESS table keeps in-frame sequences only and misses some clones. Where compared with another copy, unresolved V genes explain less than half of these, and the others have no known cause. V, J and clone size are those of that table, while D and trimming were read from the DNA. The sample includes around 200,000 clones, with around half observed a single time. The top ten clonotypes cover 11% of the sample.

Counted from cysteine to phenylalanine, this CDR3 has 12 amino acids. Kept here is only the CDR3 DNA, which spans 36 bases and is read in frame from base 1. Via the germline V gene, CDR1 is SQVTM and CDR2 ANQGSEA. V is shortened by 4 bases, J by 7 bases, and the region joining them spans 10 bases. The intended sense of this specimen's time point label: around 22 weeks on oral tofacitinib. The treatment or condition label corresponds to: oral pan-JAK inhibitor, 5-10 mg twice daily. From alopecia areata patients, peripheral blood was collected along with lesional scalp punch biopsies. PBMCs were isolated by density centrifugation and stained for CD3, CD4 and CD8, and CD4+ and CD8+ T cells were sorted on a FACSAria. This clone was recorded a few times. Its antigen specificity is not known. Base qualities are missing; no much larger clone stands one base away.

The chain uses TRBV29-1 and TRBJ2-2; a tentative D match to TRBD2 spans 5 bases. The starting material was CD8+ T cells sorted from blood, obtained at week 24, from a patient treated with tofacitinib. This receptor was obtained from a human donor with alopecia areata. The CDR3 protein sequence reads: CSVAGMGGELFF. The bases are TGCAGCGTTGCCGGGATGGGCGGGGAGCTGTTTTTT.